The 18 T cell receptor beta chains presented below share a single source sample, sequenced in a study of identical twins. TCRdb redid the calling of the 5' RACE reads with MiXCR, one entry per CDR3 protein. The sample consists of 1.5 million to 2 million distinct CDR3 sequences, about 30% of them appearing once. Sequencing was done on a sample of cord blood. These receptors were obtained from a newborn girl in good health.

The V and J genes are TRBV4-1 and TRBJ1-1, with 7 bases aligning to TRBD1. Trimming removed 6 bases from V and 1 base from J; junction bases left unmatched: 5. Germline loops: CDR1 MGHRA, CDR2 YSYEKL. The CDR3 has 14 amino acids. CDR3: CASRRRQGNTEAFF. The CDR3 coding sequence is TGCGCCAGCAGGCGACGACAGGGGAACACTGAAGCTTTCTTT.

Worth noting for this clonotype: A much larger clonotype is one base distant, so this may be a read error. V usage is TRBV29-1 and J usage is TRBJ2-4; no clear D gene. The J call may not be correct, given that the DNA end is closer to TRBJ2-7. The CDR3 extends over 13 amino acids. Per the germline V gene, CDR1 is SQVTM and CDR2 is ANQGSEA. CDR3 DNA sequence: TGCAGCGTTGGCGAGACCAGCTCCTACGAGCAGTACTTC. This gives the protein CSVGETSSYEQYF.

This chain links TRBV20-1 with TRBJ1-1; D possibly corresponds to TRBD1 (6 bases). CDR1 DFQATT and CDR2 SNEGSKA come from the germline V gene (reference sequence). Trimming took 6 bases from V and 8 from J, leaving 19 bases between them. The CDR3 has 13 amino acids. Here the CDR3 DNA reads TGCAGTGCCCCACTAGGGGGGGCAGGGGAAGCTTTCTTT. The encoded protein is CSAPLGGAGEAFF.

The chain links TRBV10-3 to TRBJ2-7, with 9 bases lining up with TRBD2. CDR3 length: 15 residues. The J segment lost 2 bases and the V segment lost 4 bases, leaving 6 bases of the junction unmatched. Germline CDR1 ENHRY, CDR2 SYGVKD. The CDR3 reads CAISVGSGGTYEQYF. In nucleotides, the CDR3 is TGTGCCATCAGTGTAGGGAGCGGGGGGACCTACGAGCAGTACTTC.

The rearrangement links TRBV29-1 to TRBJ1-1; unclear D gene. The CDR3 is 13 residues long. V was trimmed by 2 bases and J by 6 bases, leaving 13 bases between them. The germline V gene has CDR1 SQVTM and CDR2 ANQGSEA. The chain's CDR3 is CSVESTGWPEAFF. The CDR3, as DNA: TGCAGCGTTGAATCAACGGGTTGGCCTGAAGCTTTCTTT.

The chain joins TRBV20-1 to TRBJ2-7; 7 nucleotides align to TRBD2. V shed 5 bases, J shed 0 bases, and the junction held 10 bases outside the gene matches. Germline CDR1 and CDR2: DFQATT and SNEGSKA (reference sequence). The CDR3 has 15 amino acids. The CDR3 protein is CSAGGLAANSYEQYF. In DNA form, the CDR3 reads TGCAGTGCTGGCGGGCTAGCGGCAAACTCCTACGAGCAGTACTTC.

This clonotype has only a few counts. The rearrangement uses TRBV9 and TRBJ1-2; D gene uncertain. Trimming shortened V by 3 bases and J by 4 bases, and 13 bases separated the two germline ends. Germline lookup yields CDR1 SGDLS and CDR2 YYNGEE. The CDR3 runs to 14 residues. The CDR3 DNA reads as TGTGCCAGCAGCGGACGAAGCGGCTTCTATGGCTACACCTTC. Translation gives CASSGRSGFYGYTF. The complete variable domain, with remaining parts taken from reference TRBV9 and TRBJ1-2, reads DSGVTQTPKHLITATGQRVTLRCSPRSGDLSVYWYQQSLDQGLQFLIQYYNGEERAKGNILERFSAQQFPDLHSELNLSSLELGDSALYFCASSGRSGFYGYTFGSGTRLTVV.

A word on this clonotype: The germline gene is not matched at one end of the junction; a read error may be the cause. The chain recombines TRBV5-1 with TRBJ2-1; D is ambiguous. From germline, CDR1 is SGHRS and CDR2 YFSETQ. CDR3 length equals 10 residues. CDR3 residues: CASSFNEHFF. In DNA, the CDR3 is TGCGCCAGCAGCTTTAATGAGCACTTCTTC.

This clonotype was observed a handful of times. This sequence joins TRBV20-1 and TRBJ2-7; no clear D gene. Trimming left V 0 bases short and J 1 base short, with 7 bases between. Germline V gene sequence: CDR1 DFQATT, CDR2 SNEGSKA (reference sequence). The CDR3 loop spans 13 amino acids. CDR3 sequence (DNA): TGCAGTGCTAGAGAGACATTTTCCTACGAGCAGTACTTC. This encodes CSARETFSYEQYF.

As concerns this clonotype: Compared with germline, one end of the junction differs, possibly owing to a read error. The chain recombines TRBV6-5 with TRBJ2-7, with TRBD2 identical over 13 bases. The CDR3 contains 22 residues. Germline CDR1 is MNHEY and CDR2 is SVGAGI. In DNA form, the CDR3 reads TGTGCCAGCAGCTACTCCCGGATCGGACTAGCGGGGGAGAGAGAGCAGCTTGATGAGCAGTGCTTC. It translates to CASSYSRIGLAGEREQLDEQCF.

The DNA of the CDR3 is TGTGCCAGCAGTGAAGCGAGTTGGGCTAGCCAGCCCCAGCATTTT. Translated: CASSEASWASQPQHF. The chain joins TRBV6-1 to TRBJ1-5, with D hard to call. This CDR3 is 15 amino acids long. Per germline, CDR1 MNHNS and CDR2 SASEGT. V gave up 0 bases and J gave up 7 bases, with 13 bases separating them.

In its sample, this clonotype was seen a few times. A read error may explain this, as a much larger clone is one base away. V is TRBV6-5 and J is TRBJ2-7, with 9 bases lining up with TRBD1. V trimming: 5 bases; J trimming: 2 bases; junction bases outside the gene matches: 4. The CDR3 has 14 residues. CDR1 is MNHEY and CDR2 is SVGAGI in the germline V gene. CDR3 nucleotide sequence: TGTGCCAGCAGTGCGACAGGGGGGACCTACGAGCAGTACTTC. This gives the protein CASSATGGTYEQYF.

This rearrangement joins TRBV29-1 to TRBJ1-3; TRBD1 is a possible D gene (5 bases). This CDR3 is built from 13 residues. CDR1 is SQVTM, CDR2 ANQGSEA, per germline. V was clipped by 2 bases and J by 6 bases, with 11 bases between them. CDR3 nucleotides: TGCAGCGTTGAATACAGGCGCGCAAACACCATATATTTT. It encodes CSVEYRRANTIYF.

The chain recombines TRBV7-2 with TRBJ2-1; 9 bases agree with TRBD1. TRBJ2-7 matches the DNA end more closely, so the J call is doubtful. Germline CDR1 SGHTA, CDR2 FQGNSA. The CDR3 runs 16 residues. The CDR3 DNA reads as TGTGCCAGCAGCCCGATTCGGGGACAGGGCTTCTACGAGCAGTACTTC. This translates into CASSPIRGQGFYEQYF.

On this clonotype itself: The junction departs from the called germline gene at one end, perhaps through a read error. The genes are TRBV5-6 and TRBJ2-7; D unclear. Germline V CDR1 and CDR2: SGHDT, YYEEEE. CDR3 size: 12 residues. This chain's CDR3 is CASSFSGYERYF. In DNA form, the CDR3 reads TGTGCCAGCAGCTTTTCAGGCTACGAGCGGTACTTC.

The chain carries TRBV7-2 and TRBJ2-1, with 8 bases lining up with TRBD1. Germline V gives CDR1 SGHTA, CDR2 FQGNSA. Unmatched junction bases numbered 7, after V lost 5 bases and J lost 7 bases. This CDR3 is 14 amino acids long. The CDR3 reads CASSDRTGWNEQFF. CDR3 sequence (DNA): TGTGCCAGCAGCGACCGGACAGGGTGGAATGAGCAGTTCTTC.

The chain recombines TRBV12-3 or TRBV12-4 with TRBJ2-5; no definite D call. Trimming shortened V by 6 bases and J by 7 bases, and 21 bases separated the two germline ends. The CDR3 covers 15 residues. As DNA, the CDR3 is TGTGCCAGCAGCTTATCCTCCGGTACGTCAGGGACCCAGTACTTC. Translation gives CASSLSSGTSGTQYF.

The chain combines TRBV10-2 with TRBJ1-4; 9 bases are shared with TRBD1. Germline V gene lookup returns CDR1 WSHSY and CDR2 SAAADI. V lost 6 bases, J lost 3 bases, and 8 bases stayed unmatched. This CDR3 region has 16 residues. The CDR3, as DNA: TGCGCCAGCAGGGGGACAGGGACAAGGGCTAATGAAAAACTGTTTTTT. Amino acid sequence: CASRGTGTRANEKLFF.